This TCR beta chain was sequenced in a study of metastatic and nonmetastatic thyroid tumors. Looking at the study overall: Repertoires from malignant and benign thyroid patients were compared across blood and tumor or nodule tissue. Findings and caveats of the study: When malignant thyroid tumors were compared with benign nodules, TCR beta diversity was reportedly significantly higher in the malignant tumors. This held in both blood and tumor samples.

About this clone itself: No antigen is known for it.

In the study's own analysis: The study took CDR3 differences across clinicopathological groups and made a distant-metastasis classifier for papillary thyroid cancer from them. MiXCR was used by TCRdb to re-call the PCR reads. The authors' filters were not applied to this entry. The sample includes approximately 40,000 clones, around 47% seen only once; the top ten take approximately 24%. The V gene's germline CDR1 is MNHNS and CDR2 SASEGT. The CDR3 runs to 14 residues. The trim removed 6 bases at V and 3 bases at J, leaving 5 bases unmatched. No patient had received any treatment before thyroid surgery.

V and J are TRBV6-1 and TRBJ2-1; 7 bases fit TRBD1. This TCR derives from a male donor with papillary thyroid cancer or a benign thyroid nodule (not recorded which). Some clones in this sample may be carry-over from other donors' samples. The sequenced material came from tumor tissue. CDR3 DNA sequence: TGTGCCAGCAGATCGACAGGGTTCTACAATGAGCAGTTCTTC. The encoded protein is CASRSTGFYNEQFF.